This T cell receptor beta chain appears in the sequencing data of a study of beta chain features in type 1 diabetes. Turning to the study itself: The patient and healthy donor groups were comparable for age, gender and cell yields. Study conclusions and caveats: The study found that naive, central memory and Treg TCRB repertoires appeared more similar in patients than in healthy donors. Type 1 diabetes patients had TCRB CDR3s that were shorter (moderately but significantly so) in all four CD4+ subsets.

What was sequenced were expressed TCRB transcripts, since all of the isolated RNA had been reverse transcribed. Repertoires were generated with immunoSEQ multiplex PCR, while TCRdb's copy carries only in-frame clones and drops some. The profile covers 850,000 to 900,000 clones, with 17% appearing a single time and around 0.02% taken by the ten largest. About this clone: What it recognizes is unknown.

Trimming at V came to 4 bases and at J to 5 bases, leaving 8 bases not matched to a gene. The CDR3 has 15 residues. Germline V gene lookup returns CDR1 LNHNV and CDR2 YYDKDF (reference sequence). The receptor comes from a woman aged 18-30 years in good health. The sequencing sample was made of naive CD4+ T cells from blood. The J gene is TRBJ2-5, the V gene TRBV15; 9 bases agree with TRBD1. CDR3: CATSTGTGRQETQYF. The CDR3 nucleotides are TGTGCCACCAGCACGGGGACAGGGCGGCAGGAGACCCAGTACTTC.